This TCR beta chain appears in the sequencing data of a study of glioma-infiltrating T cells after dendritic cell vaccination (TCRdb year 2016). Concerning the study at large: The cohort included some 15 glioblastoma patients drawn from Phase I and II dendritic cell vaccination trials, of whom 9 were newly diagnosed and 6 had recurrent disease. In glioblastoma patients vaccinated with dendritic cells, deep sequencing of TCR beta CDR3 regions served to measure tumor-infiltrating lymphocyte content and to compare repertoires between tumor and blood. Each patient got three intradermal injections of the dendritic cell vaccine, spaced at biweekly intervals, in the arm below the axilla. Between about 2003 and 2013, patients were given autologous tumor lysate-pulsed dendritic cell vaccination. TCR sequencing metrics, including TIL content and tumor-blood repertoire overlap, were correlated with survival after dendritic cell vaccination. The vaccine consisted of monocyte-derived dendritic cells cultured less than eight days with IL-4 and GM-CSF, then pulsed overnight with autologous tumor lysate. Overall study outcomes, separate from this receptor: No direct relationship between TCR clonality and survival was found, suggesting that a diverse polyclonal response may matter. The three-group TCR overlap response model was described as speculative and requiring prospective validation. The cohort was small and heterogeneous, only a few patients had full blood and tumor sets, and even fewer had initial-recurrent tumor pairs. Longer time to progression and overall survival after dendritic cell vaccination were predicted by higher estimated pretreatment TIL content.

Notes on this clone: The antigen it binds to is not known. Nothing much larger sits one base from this clone, and base qualities are not available.

The sample's time point label, in plain terms: after dendritic cell vaccination, including at tumor progression/relapse. Patients were selected for having adequate residual fresh-frozen tumor tissue and more than two years of available survival data. Molecular status otherwise varied across the glioblastoma patients, but none of them carried an isocitrate dehydrogenase mutation. PBMC were collected before vaccination, two weeks after the third vaccination, and at tumor progression if progression occurred. The Qiagen DNeasy Blood extraction Kit was used for extraction of genomic DNA. Via the germline V gene, CDR1 is SQVTM and CDR2 ANQGSEA. After removal of 7 bases from V and 5 bases from J, the junction retains 8 bases not matched to a gene. The CDR3 runs 14 residues from the cysteine to the phenylalanine. The retained sequence is limited to the CDR3, 42 bases, with the frame set at the first base.

Using the immunoSEQ assay, TCRB CDR3 regions were amplified from about 1.9 micrograms of genomic DNA, or from all available DNA when less than that was on hand. For multiplex PCR, 60 forward primers for TCR V beta segments and 13 reverse primers for J beta segments were used. To estimate reads per starting template, synthetic control templates were spiked into each sample at limiting dilution. The Illumina HiSeq System generated 87 bp sequencing reads. The published analysis was carried out like this. PCR and sequencing errors were removed by a nearest neighbor algorithm that merged closely related sequences. TCR overlap was measured as the percentage of unique tumor TCR beta sequences that were also present in the peripheral blood of the same patient. Imported from immuneACCESS, the table was reduced by TCRdb to in-frame sequences with V and J called. These copies leave out some clones; in studies compared against another copy, an unresolved V gene accounts for under half, and the cause of the remainder is not known. For V, J and clone size, that table is used; D and trimming come from the DNA. Here the sample has about 87,000 clones; around four fifths occur a single time. Together, the top ten hold about 6.8% of the sample.

The material sequenced was blood, taken after dendritic cell vaccination. The receptor's source is a human donor with glioblastoma. This sequence uses TRBV29-1 and TRBJ2-1, with 10 bases in between that match TRBD2. The CDR3 sequence is CSDVSGGADNEQFF. At the DNA level, the sequence is TGCAGCGACGTCAGCGGGGGGGCCGACAATGAGCAGTTCTTC.